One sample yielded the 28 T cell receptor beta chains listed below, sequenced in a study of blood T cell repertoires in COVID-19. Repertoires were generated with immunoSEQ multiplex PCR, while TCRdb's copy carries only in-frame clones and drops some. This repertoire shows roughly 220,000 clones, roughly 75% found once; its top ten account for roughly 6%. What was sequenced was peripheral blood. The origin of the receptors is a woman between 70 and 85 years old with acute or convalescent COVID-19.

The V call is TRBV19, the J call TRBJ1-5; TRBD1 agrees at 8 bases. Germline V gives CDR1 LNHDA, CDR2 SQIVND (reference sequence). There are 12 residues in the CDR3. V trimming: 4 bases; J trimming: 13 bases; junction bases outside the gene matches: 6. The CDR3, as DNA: TGTGCCAGTAGTAGCCCGGACAGGGTACAGCATTTT. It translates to CASSSPDRVQHF.

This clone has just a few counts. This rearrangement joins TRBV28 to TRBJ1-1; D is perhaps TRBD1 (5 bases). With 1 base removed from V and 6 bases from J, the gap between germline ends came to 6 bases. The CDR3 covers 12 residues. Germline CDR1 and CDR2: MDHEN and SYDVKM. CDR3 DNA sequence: TGTGCCAGCAGTTTATTACAGGCTGAAGCTTTCTTT. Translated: CASSLLQAEAFF.

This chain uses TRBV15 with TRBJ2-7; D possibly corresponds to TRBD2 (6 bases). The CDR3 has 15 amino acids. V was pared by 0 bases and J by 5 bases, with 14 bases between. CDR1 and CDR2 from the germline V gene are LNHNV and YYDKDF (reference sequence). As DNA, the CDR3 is TGTGCCACCAGCAGAGACCCAGGGAGGACCCACGAGCAGTACTTC. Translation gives CATSRDPGRTHEQYF.

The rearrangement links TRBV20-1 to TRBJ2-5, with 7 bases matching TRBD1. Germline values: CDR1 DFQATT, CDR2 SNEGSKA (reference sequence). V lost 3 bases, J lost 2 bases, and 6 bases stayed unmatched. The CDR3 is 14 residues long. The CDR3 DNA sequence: TGCAGTGCTAGTATTGGCAGGGGGCAAGAGACCCAGTACTTC. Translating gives CSASIGRGQETQYF.

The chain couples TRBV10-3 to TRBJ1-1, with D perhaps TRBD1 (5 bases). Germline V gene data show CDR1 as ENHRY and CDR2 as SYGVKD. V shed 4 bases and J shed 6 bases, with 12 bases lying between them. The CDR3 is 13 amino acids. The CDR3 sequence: CAISGTGGPEAFF. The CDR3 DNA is TGTGCCATCAGTGGCACAGGCGGACCTGAAGCTTTCTTT.

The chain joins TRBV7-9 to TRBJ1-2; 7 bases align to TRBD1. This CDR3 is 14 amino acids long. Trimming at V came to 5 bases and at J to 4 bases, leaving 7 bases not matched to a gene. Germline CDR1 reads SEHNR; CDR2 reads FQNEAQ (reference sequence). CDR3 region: CASSTETGVYGYTF. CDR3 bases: TGTGCCAGCAGCACCGAAACAGGGGTCTATGGCTACACCTTC.

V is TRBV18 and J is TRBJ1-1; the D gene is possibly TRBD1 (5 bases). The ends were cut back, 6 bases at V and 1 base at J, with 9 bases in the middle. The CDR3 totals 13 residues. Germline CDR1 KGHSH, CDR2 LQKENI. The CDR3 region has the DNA TGTGCCAGCTCCGTGACAGAGAACACTGAAGCTTTCTTT. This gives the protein CASSVTENTEAFF.

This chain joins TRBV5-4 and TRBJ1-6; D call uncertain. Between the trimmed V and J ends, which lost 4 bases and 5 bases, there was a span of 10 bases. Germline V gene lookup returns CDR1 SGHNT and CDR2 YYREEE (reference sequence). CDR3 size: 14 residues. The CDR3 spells CASSAKTDNSPLHF. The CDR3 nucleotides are TGTGCCAGCAGCGCAAAAACGGATAATTCACCCCTCCACTTT.

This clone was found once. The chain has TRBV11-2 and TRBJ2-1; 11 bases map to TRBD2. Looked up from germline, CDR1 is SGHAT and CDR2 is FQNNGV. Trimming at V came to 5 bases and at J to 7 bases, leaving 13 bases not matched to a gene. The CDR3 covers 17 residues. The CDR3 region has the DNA TGTGCCAGCAGCGCCCGGGGGGTAGCGGGAGGGCCGAATGAGCAGTTCTTC. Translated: CASSARGVAGGPNEQFF.

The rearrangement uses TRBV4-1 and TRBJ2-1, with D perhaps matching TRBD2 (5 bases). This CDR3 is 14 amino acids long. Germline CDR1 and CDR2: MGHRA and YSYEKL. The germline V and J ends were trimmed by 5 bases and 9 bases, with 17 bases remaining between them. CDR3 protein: CASSEERTAGEQFF. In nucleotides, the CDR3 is TGCGCCAGCAGCGAGGAGCGGACCGCCGGTGAGCAGTTCTTC.

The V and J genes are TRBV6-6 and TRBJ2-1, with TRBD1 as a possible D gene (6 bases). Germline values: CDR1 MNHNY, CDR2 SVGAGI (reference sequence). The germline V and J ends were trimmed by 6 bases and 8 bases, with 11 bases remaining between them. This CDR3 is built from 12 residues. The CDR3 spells CASSPRGYEQFF. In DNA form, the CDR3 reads TGTGCCAGCAGCCCGAGGGGGTATGAGCAGTTCTTC.

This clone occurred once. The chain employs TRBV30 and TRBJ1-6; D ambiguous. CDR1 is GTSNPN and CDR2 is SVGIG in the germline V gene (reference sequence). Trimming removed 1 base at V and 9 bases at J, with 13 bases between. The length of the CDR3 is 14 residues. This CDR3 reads CAWSGGSSPSPLHF. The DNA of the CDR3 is TGTGCCTGGAGTGGAGGGTCCTCTCCTTCACCCCTCCACTTT. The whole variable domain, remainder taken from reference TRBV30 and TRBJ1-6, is SQTIHQWPATLVQPVGSPLSLECTVEGTSNPNLYWYRQAAGRGLQLLFYSVGIGQISSEVPQNLSASRPQDRQFILSSKKLLLSDSGFYLCAWSGGSSPSPLHFGNGTRLTVT.

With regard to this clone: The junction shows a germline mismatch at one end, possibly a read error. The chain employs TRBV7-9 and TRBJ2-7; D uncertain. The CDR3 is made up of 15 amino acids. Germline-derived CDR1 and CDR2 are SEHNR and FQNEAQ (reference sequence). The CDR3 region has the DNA TGTGCCAGCAGGTTAGGCCACGGTGGCTCCTACGAGCAGTACTTC. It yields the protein CASRLGHGGSYEQYF.

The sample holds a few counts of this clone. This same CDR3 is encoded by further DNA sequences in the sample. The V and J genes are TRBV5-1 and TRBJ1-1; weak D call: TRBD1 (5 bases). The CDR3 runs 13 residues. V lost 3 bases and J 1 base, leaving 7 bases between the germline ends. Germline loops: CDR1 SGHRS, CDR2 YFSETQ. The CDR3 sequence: CASSSGQNTEAFF. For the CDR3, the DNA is TGCGCCAGCAGCTCCGGACAGAACACTGAAGCTTTCTTT. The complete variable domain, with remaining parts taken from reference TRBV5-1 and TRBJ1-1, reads KAGVTQTPRYLIKTRGQQVTLSCSPISGHRSVSWYQQTPGQGLQFLFEYFSETQRNKGNFPGRFSGRQFSNSRSEMNVSTLELGDSALYLCASSSGQNTEAFFGQGTRLTVV.

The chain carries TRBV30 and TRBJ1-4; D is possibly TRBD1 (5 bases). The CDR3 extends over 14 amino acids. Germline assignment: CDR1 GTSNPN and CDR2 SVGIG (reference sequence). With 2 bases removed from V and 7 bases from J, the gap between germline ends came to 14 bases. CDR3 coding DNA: TGTGCCTGGAGTCCACAACTCGGGGGTGAAAAACTGTTTTTT. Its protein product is CAWSPQLGGEKLFF. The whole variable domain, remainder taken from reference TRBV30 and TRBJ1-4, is SQTIHQWPATLVQPVGSPLSLECTVEGTSNPNLYWYRQAAGRGLQLLFYSVGIGQISSEVPQNLSASRPQDRQFILSSKKLLLSDSGFYLCAWSPQLGGEKLFFGSGTQLSVL.

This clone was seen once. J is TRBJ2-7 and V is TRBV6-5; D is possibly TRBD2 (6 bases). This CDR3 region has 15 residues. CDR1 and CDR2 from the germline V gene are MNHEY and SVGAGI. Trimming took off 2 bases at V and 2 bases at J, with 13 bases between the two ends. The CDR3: CASSYEQSGAYEQYF. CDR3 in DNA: TGTGCCAGCAGTTACGAGCAGTCGGGGGCCTACGAGCAGTACTTC.

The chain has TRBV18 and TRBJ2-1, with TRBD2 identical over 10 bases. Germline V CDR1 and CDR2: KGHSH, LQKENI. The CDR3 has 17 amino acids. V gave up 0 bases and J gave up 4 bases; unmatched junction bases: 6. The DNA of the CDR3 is TGTGCCAGCTCACCACCCTTAGCGGGAGGAAGGTACAATGAGCAGTTCTTC. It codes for CASSPPLAGGRYNEQFF. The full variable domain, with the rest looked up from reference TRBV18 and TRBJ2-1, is NAGVMQNPRHLVRRRGQEARLRCSPMKGHSHVYWYRQLPEEGLKFMVYLQKENIIDESGMPKERFSAEFPKEGPSILRIQQVVRGDSAAYFCASSPPLAGGRYNEQFFGPGTRLTVL.

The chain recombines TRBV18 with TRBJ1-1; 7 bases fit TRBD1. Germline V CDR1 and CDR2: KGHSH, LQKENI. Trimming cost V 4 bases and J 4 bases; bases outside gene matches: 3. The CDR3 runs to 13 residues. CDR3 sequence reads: CASSQGAFTEAFF. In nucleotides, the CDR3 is TGTGCCAGCTCACAGGGGGCGTTCACTGAAGCTTTCTTT.

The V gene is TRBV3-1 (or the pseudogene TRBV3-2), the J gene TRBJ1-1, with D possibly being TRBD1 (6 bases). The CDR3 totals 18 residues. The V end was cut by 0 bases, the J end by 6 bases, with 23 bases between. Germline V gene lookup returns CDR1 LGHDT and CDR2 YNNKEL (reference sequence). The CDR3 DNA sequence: TGTGCCAGCAGCCAAGACTCCAGGCAAATCGACAGGATTGCTGAAGCTTTCTTT. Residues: CASSQDSRQIDRIAEAFF.

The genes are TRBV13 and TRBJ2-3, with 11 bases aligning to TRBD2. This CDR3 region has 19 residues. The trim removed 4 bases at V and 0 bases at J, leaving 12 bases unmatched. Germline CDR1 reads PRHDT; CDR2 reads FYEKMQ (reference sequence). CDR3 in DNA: TGTGCCAGCAGCTCCTACACCTATGGGACTAGCGGAAGCACAGATACGCAGTATTTT. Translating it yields CASSSYTYGTSGSTDTQYF.

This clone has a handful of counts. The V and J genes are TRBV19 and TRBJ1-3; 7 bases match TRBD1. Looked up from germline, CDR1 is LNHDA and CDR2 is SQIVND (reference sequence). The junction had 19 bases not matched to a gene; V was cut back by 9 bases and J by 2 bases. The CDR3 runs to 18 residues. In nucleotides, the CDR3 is TGTGCCAGCCGGTATTGGAGTGGGACAGAGGGCCCTGGAAACACCATATATTTT. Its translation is CASRYWSGTEGPGNTIYF.

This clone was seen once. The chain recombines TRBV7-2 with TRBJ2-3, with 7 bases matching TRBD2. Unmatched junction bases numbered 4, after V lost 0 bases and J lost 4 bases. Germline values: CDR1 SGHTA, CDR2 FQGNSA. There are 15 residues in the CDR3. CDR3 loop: CASSLAGGLSDTQYF. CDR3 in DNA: TGTGCCAGCAGCTTAGCGGGAGGGTTGTCAGATACGCAGTATTTT.

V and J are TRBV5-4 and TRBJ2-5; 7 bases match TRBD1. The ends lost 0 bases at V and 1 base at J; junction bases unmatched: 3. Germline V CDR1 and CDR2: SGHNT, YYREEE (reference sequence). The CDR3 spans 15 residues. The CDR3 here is CASSLGRQGQETQYF. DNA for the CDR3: TGTGCCAGCAGCTTGGGTAGACAGGGCCAAGAGACCCAGTACTTC.

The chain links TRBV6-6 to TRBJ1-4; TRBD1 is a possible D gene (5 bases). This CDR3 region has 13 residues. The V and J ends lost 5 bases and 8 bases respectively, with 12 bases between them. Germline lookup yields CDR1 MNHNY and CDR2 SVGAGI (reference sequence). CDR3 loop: CASSNQGGEKLFF. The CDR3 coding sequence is TGTGCCAGCAGTAACCAGGGTGGAGAAAAACTGTTTTTT.

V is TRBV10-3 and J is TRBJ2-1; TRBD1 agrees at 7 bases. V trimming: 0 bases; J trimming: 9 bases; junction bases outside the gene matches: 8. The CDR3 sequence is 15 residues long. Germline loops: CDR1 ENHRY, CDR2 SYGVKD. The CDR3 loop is CAISESFRQGPEQFF. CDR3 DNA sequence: TGTGCCATCAGTGAGTCATTCCGACAGGGTCCTGAGCAGTTCTTC.

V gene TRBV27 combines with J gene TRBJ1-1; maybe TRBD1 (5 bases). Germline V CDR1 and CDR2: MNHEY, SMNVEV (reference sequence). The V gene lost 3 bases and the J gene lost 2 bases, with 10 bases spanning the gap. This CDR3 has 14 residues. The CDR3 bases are TGTGCCAGCAGTTTTGCGGGGCACAACACTGAAGCTTTCTTT. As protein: CASSFAGHNTEAFF.

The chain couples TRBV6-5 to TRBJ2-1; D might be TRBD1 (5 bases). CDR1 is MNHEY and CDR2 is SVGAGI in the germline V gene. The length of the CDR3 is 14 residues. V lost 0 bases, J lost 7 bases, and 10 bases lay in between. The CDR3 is CASSYSGNRNEQFF. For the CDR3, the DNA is TGTGCCAGCAGTTACTCGGGTAACAGGAATGAGCAGTTCTTC.

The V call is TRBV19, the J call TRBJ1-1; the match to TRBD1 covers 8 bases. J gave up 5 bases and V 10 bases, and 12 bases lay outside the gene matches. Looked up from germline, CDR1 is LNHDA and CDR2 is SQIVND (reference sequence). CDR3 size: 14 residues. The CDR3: CATHPRGRRTEAFF. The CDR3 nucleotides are TGTGCCACTCACCCCAGGGGGCGCAGAACTGAAGCTTTCTTT.